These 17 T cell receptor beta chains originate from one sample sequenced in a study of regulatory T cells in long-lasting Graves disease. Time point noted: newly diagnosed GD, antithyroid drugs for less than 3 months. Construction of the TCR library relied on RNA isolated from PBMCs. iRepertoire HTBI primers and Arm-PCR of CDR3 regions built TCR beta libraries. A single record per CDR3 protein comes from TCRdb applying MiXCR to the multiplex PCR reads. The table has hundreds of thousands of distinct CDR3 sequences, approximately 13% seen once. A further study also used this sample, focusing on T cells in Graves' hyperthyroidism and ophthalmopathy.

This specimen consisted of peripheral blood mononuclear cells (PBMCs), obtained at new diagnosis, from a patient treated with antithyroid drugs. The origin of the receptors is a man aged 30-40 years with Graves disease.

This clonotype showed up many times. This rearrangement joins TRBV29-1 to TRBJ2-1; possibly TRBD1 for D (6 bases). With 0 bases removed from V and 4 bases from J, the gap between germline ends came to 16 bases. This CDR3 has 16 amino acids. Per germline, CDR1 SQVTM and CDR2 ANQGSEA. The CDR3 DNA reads TGCAGCGTTGAAGATCCCGGGACAACAGATTACAATGAGCAGTTCTTC. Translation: CSVEDPGTTDYNEQFF.

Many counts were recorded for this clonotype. The CDR3 region is CASSGFPGTSGSTDTQYF. CDR3 nucleotides: TGTGCCAGCAGTGGATTCCCCGGGACTAGCGGAAGCACAGATACGCAGTATTTT. The chain joins TRBV2 to TRBJ2-3; 11 nucleotides match TRBD2. The CDR3 sequence is 18 residues long. After removal of 4 bases from V and 0 bases from J, the junction contained 9 bases not matched to a gene. Germline V CDR1 and CDR2: SNHLY, FYNNEI.

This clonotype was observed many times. For the CDR3, the DNA is TGTGCCAGCAGTTACCGAACACCCTCCTACGAGCAGTACTTC. It is translated as CASSYRTPSYEQYF. This sequence joins TRBV27 and TRBJ2-7; the D is unclear. The CDR3 totals 14 residues. With 4 bases removed from V and 0 bases from J, the gap between germline ends came to 10 bases. Germline loops: CDR1 MNHEY, CDR2 SMNVEV (reference sequence).

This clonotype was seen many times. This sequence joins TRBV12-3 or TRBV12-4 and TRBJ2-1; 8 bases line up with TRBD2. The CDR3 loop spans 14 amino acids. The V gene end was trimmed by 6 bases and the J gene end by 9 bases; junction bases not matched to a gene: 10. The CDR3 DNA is TGTGCCAGCAGGCGGAGCGGGAGAAGGACTGAGCAGTTCTTC. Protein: CASRRSGRRTEQFF.

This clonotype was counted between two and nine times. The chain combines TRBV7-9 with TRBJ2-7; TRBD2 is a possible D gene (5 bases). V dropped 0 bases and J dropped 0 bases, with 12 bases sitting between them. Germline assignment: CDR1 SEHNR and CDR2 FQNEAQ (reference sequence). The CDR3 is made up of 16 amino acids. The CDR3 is CASSLALLGISYEQYF. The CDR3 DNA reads TGTGCCAGCAGCTTAGCGTTACTCGGGATCTCCTACGAGCAGTACTTC.

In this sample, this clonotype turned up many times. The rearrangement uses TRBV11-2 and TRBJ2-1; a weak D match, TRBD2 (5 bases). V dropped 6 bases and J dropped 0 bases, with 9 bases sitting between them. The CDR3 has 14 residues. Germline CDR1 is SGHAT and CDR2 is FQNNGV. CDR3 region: CASRSGYSYNEQFF. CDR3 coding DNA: TGTGCCAGCAGAAGCGGATACTCCTACAATGAGCAGTTCTTC.

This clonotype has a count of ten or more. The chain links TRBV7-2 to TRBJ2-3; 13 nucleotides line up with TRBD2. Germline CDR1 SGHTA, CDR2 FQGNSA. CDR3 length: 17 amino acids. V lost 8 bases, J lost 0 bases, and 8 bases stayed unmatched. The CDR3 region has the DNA TGTGCCAGCTCCGGACTAGCGGGGGAGTTCAGCACAGATACGCAGTATTTT. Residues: CASSGLAGEFSTDTQYF.

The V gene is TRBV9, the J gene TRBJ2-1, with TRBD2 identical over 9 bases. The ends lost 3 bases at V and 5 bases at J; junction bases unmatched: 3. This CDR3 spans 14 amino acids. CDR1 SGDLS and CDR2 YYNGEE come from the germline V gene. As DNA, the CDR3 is TGTGCCAGCAGCGCCGGACTAGCGAACAATGAGCAGTTCTTC. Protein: CASSAGLANNEQFF.

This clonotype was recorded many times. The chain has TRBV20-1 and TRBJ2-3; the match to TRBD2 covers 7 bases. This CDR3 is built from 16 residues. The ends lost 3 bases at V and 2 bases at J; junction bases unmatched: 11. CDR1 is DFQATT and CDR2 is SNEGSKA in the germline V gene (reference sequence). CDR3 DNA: TGCAGTGCTAGTGATGCGGGAGCCCGGTTCACAGATACGCAGTATTTT. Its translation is CSASDAGARFTDTQYF.

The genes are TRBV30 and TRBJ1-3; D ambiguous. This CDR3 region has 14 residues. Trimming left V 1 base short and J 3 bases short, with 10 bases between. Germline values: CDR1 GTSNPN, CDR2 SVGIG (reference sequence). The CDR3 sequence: CAWSGWDGGNTIYF. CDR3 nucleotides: TGTGCCTGGAGTGGGTGGGATGGTGGAAACACCATATATTTT.

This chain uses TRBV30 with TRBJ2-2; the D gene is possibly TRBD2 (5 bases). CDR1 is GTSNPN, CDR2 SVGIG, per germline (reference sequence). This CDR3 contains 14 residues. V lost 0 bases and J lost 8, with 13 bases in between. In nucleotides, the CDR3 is TGTGCCTGGAGTGTAGGTTCCAGGAGGGGGGAGCTGTTTTTT. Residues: CAWSVGSRRGELFF.

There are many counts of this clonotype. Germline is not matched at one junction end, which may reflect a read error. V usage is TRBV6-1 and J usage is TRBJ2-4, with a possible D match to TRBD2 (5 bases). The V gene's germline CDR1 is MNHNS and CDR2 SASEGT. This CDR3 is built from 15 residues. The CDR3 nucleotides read TGTGCCAGCAGCGAAGCCGAGGGTGCCAAAAACATTCAGTACTTC. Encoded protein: CASSEAEGAKNIQYF.

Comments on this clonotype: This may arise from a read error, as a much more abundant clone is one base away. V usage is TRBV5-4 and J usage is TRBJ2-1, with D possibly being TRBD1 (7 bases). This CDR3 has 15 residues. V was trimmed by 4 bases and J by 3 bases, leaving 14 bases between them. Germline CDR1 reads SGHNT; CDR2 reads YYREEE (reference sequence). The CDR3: CASSVSRGDYNEQFF. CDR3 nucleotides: TGTGCCAGCAGCGTTAGCAGGGGGGACTACAATGAGCAGTTCTTC.

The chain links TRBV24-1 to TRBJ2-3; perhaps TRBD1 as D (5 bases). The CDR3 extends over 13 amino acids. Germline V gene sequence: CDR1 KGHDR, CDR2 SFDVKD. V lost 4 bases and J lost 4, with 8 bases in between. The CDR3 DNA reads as TGTGCCACCAGTGAGCAGGGTCCAGATACGCAGTATTTT. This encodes CATSEQGPDTQYF.

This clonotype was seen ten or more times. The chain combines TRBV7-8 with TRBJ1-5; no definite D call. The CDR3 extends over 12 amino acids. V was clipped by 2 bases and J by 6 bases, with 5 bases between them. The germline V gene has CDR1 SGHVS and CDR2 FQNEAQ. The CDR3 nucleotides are TGTGCCAGCAGCTTACAGATTCAGCCCCAGCATTTT. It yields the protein CASSLQIQPQHF.

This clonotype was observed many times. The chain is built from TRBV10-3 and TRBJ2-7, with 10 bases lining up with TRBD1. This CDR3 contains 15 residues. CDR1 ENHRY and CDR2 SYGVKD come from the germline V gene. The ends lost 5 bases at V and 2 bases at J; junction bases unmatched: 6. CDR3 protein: CAISYGQGGTYEQYF. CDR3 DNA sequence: TGTGCCATCAGTTACGGACAGGGGGGGACCTACGAGCAGTACTTC.

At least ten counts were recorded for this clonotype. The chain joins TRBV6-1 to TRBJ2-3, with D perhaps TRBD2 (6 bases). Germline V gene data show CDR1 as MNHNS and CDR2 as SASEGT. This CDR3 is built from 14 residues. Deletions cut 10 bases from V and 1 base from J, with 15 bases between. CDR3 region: CAIALSGRTDTQYF. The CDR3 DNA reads TGTGCCATTGCCCTAAGCGGGCGCACAGATACGCAGTATTTT.